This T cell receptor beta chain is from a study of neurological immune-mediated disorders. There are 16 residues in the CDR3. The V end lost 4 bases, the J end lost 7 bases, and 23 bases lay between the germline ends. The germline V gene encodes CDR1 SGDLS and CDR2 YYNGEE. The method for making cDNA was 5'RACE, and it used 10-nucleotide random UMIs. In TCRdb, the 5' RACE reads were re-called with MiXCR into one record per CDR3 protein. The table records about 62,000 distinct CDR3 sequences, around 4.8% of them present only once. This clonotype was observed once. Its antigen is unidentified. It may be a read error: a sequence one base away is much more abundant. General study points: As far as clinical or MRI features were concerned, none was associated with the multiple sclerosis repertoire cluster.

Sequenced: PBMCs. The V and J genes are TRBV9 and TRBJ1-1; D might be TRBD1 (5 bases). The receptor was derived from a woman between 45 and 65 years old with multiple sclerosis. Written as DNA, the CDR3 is TGTGCCAGCAGCATACTGGGGGGGTCGACCGGTGTTGAAGCTTTCTTT. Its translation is CASSILGGSTGVEAFF.